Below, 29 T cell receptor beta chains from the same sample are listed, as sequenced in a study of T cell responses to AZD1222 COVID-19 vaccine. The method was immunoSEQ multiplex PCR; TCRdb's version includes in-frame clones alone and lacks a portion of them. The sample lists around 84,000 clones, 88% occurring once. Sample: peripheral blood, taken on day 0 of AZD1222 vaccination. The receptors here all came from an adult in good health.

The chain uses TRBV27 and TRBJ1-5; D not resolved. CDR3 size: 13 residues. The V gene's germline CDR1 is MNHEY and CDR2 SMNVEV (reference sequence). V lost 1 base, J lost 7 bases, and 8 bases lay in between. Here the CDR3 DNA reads TGTGCCAGCAGTTTATGGGGAGGACAGCCCCAGCATTTT. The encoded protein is CASSLWGGQPQHF.

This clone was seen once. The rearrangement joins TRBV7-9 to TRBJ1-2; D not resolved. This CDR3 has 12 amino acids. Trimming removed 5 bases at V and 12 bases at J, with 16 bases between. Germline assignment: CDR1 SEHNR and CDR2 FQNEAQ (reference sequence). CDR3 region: CASSPGFVHHTF. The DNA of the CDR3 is TGTGCCAGCAGCCCTGGGTTTGTTCACCACACCTTC. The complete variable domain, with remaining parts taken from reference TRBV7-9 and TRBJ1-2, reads DTGVSQNPRHKITKRGQNVTFRCDPISEHNRLYWYRQTLGQGPEFLTYFQNEAQLEKSRLLSDRFSAERPKGSFSTLEIQRTEQGDSAMYLCASSPGFVHHTFGSGTRLTVV.

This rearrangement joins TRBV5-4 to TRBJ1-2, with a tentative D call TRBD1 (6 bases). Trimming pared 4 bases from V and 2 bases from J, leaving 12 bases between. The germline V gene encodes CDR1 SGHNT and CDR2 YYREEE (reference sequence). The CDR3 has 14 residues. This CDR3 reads CASSVNRENYGYTF. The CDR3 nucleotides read TGTGCCAGCAGCGTGAACAGGGAAAACTATGGCTACACCTTC.

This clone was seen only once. The CDR3 region has the DNA TGTGCCAGCAGCCCGTTTCTGGCCCCCTATGGCTACACCTTC. Protein: CASSPFLAPYGYTF. The chain uses TRBV6-5 and TRBJ1-2; unclear D gene. CDR3 size: 14 residues. In germline, CDR1 is MNHEY, CDR2 SVGAGI. The ends were cut back, 6 bases at V and 4 bases at J, with 15 bases in the middle.

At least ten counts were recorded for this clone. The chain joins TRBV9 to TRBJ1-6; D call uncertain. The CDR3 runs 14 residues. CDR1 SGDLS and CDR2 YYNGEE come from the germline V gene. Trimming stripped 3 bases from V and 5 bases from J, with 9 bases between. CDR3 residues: CASSARSNNSPLHF. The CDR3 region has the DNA TGTGCCAGCAGCGCGCGGTCAAATAATTCACCCCTCCACTTT.

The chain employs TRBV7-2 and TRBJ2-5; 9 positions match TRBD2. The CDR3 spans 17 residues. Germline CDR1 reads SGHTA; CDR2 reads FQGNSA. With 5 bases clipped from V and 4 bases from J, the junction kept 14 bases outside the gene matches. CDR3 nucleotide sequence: TGTGCCAGCAGCGGCGCAGCACCGGGACTAGCTGGAGAGACCCAGTACTTC. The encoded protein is CASSGAAPGLAGETQYF.

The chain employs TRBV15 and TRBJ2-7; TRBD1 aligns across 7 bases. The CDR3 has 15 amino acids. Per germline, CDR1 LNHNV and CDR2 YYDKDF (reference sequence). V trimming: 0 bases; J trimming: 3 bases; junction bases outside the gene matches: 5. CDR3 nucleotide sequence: TGTGCCACCAGCAGAGAAGGGGGCGCATTCTACGAGCAGTACTTC. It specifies CATSREGGAFYEQYF. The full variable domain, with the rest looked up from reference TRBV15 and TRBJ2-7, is DAMVIQNPRYQVTQFGKPVTLSCSQTLNHNVMYWYQQKSSQAPKLLFHYYDKDFNNEADTPDNFQSRRPNTSFCFLDIRSPGLGDTAMYLCATSREGGAFYEQYFGPGTRLTVT.

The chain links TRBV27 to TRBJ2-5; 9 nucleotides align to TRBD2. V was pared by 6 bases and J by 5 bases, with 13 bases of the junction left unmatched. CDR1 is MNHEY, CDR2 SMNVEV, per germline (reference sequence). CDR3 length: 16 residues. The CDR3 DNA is TGTGCCAGCAGGACCCGGGGCGGGAGGGCCGGTGAGACCCAGTACTTC. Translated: CASRTRGGRAGETQYF.

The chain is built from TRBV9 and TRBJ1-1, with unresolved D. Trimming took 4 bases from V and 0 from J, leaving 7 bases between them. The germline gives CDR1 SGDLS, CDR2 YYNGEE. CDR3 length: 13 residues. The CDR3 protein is CASSQQLNTEAFF. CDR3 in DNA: TGTGCCAGCAGCCAACAGTTGAACACTGAAGCTTTCTTT.

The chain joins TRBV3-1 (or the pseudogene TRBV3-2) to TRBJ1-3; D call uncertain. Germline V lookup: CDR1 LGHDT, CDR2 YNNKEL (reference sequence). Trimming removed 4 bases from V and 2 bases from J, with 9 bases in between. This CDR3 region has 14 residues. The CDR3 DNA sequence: TGTGCCAGCAGCCCTCGCGGCGCTGGAAACACCATATATTTT. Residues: CASSPRGAGNTIYF.

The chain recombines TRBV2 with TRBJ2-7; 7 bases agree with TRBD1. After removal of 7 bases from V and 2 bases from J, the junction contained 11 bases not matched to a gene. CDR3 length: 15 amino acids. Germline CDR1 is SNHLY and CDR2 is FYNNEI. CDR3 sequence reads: CASISLRDRPYEQYF. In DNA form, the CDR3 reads TGTGCCAGCATCTCGCTCCGGGACAGACCCTACGAGCAGTACTTC.

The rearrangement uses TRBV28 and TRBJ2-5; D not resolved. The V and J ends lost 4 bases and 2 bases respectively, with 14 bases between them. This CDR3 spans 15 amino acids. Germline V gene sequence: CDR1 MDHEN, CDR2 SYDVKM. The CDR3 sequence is CASSSPSFGQETQYF. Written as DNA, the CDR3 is TGTGCCAGCAGTTCCCCGAGTTTCGGACAAGAGACCCAGTACTTC.

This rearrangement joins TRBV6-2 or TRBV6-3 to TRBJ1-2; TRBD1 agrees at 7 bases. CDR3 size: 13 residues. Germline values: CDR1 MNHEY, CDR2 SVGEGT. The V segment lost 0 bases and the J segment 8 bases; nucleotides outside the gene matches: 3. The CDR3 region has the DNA TGTGCCAGCAGTTACTCAGGGGGCGCCGGCTACACCTTC. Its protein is CASSYSGGAGYTF.

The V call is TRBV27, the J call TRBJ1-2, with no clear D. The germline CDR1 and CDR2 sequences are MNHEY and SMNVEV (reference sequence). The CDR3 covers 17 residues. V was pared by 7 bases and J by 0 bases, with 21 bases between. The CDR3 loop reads CASTFRHAQKANYGYTF. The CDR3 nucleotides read TGTGCCAGCACCTTTAGACATGCGCAGAAGGCTAACTATGGCTACACCTTC.

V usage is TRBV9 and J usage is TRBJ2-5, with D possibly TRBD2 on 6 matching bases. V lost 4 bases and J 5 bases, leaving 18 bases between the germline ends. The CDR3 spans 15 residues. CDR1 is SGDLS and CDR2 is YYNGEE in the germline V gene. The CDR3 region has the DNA TGTGCCAGCAGCCTCCGGGACTCGCCCTGGGAGACCCAGTACTTC. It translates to CASSLRDSPWETQYF. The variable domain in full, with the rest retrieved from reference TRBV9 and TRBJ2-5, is DSGVTQTPKHLITATGQRVTLRCSPRSGDLSVYWYQQSLDQGLQFLIQYYNGEERAKGNILERFSAQQFPDLHSELNLSSLELGDSALYFCASSLRDSPWETQYFGPGTRLLVL.

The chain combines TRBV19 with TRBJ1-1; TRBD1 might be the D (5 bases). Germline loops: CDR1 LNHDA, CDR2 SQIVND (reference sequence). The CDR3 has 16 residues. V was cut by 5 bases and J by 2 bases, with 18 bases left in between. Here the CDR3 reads CASSGWKGVSNTEAFF. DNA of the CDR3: TGTGCCAGTAGTGGATGGAAAGGGGTCAGCAACACTGAAGCTTTCTTT.

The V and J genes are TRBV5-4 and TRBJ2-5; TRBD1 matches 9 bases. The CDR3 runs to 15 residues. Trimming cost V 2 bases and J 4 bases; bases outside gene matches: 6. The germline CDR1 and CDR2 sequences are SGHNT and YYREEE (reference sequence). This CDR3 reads CASSLKGGQGETQYF. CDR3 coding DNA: TGTGCCAGCAGCTTAAAGGGGGGACAGGGAGAGACCCAGTACTTC. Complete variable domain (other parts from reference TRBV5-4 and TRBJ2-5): ETGVTQSPTHLIKTRGQQVTLRCSSQSGHNTVSWYQQALGQGPQFIFQYYREEENGRGNFPPRFSGLQFPNYSSELNVNALELDDSALYLCASSLKGGQGETQYFGPGTRLLVL.

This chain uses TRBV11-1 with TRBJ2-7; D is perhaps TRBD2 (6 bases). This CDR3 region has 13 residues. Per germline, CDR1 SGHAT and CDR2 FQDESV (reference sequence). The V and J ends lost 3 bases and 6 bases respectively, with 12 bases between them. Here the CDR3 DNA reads TGTGCCAGCAGCTTGGGACTGTGGGGCGAGCAGTACTTC. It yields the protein CASSLGLWGEQYF.

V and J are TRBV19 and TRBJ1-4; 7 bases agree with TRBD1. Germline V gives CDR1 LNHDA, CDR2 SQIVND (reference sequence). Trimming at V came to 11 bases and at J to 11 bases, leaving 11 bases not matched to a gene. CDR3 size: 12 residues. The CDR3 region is CASRGQAEKLFF. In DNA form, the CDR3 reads TGTGCCTCAAGGGGGCAGGCCGAGAAACTGTTTTTT.

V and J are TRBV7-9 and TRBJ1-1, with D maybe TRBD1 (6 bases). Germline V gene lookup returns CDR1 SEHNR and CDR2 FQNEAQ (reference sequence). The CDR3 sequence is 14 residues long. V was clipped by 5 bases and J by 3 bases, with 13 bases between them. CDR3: CASSRGQGHTEAFF. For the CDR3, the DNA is TGTGCCAGCAGCCGGGGGCAGGGCCACACTGAAGCTTTCTTT.

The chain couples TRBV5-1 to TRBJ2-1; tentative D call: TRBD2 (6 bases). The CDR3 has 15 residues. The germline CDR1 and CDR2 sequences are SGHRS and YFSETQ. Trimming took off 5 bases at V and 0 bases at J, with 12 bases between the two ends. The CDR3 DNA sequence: TGCGCCAGCAGTCCCTCGGGGGACTCCTACAATGAGCAGTTCTTC. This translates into CASSPSGDSYNEQFF.

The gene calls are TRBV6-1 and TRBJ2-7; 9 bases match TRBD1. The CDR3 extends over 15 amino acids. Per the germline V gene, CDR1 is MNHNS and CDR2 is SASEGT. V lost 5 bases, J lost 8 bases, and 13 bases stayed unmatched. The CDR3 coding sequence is TGTGCCAGCAGTCCGGGACAGGGTTCTTTAGTTCAGCAGTACTTC. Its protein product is CASSPGQGSLVQQYF.

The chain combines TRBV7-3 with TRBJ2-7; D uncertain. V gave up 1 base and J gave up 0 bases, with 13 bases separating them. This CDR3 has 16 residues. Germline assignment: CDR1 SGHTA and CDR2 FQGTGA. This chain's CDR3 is CASSLMGGRGSYEQYF. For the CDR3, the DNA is TGTGCCAGCAGCTTAATGGGCGGCCGAGGCTCCTACGAGCAGTACTTC.

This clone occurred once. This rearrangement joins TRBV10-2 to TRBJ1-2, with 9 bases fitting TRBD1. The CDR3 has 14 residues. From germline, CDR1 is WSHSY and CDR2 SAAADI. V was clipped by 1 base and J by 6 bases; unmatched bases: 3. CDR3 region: CASSEFGTGNGYTF. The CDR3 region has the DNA TGCGCCAGCAGTGAGTTCGGGACAGGGAATGGCTACACCTTC.

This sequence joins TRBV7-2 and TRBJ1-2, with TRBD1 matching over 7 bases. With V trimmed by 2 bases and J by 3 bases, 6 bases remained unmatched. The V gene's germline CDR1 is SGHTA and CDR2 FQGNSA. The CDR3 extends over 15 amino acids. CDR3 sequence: CASSLKDRDYYGYTF. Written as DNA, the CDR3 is TGTGCCAGCAGCTTAAAAGACAGGGACTACTATGGCTACACCTTC.

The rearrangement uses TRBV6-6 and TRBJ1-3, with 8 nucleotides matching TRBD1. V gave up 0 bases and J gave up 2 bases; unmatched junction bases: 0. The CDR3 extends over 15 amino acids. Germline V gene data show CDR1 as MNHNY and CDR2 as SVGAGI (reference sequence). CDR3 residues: CASSYSDRAGNTIYF. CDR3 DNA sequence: TGTGCCAGCAGTTACTCGGACAGGGCTGGAAACACCATATATTTT.

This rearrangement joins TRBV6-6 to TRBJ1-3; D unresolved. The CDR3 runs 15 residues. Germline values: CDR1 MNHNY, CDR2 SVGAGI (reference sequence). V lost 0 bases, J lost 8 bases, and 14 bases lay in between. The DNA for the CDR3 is TGTGCCAGCAGTTACTCCGCCCCAATCCTGGACACCATATATTTT. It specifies CASSYSAPILDTIYF.

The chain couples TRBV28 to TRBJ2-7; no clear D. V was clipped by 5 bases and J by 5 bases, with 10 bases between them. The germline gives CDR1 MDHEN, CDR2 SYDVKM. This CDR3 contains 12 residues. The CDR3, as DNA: TGTGCCAGCAGTCCATCGCGCAACGAGCAGTACTTC. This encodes CASSPSRNEQYF.

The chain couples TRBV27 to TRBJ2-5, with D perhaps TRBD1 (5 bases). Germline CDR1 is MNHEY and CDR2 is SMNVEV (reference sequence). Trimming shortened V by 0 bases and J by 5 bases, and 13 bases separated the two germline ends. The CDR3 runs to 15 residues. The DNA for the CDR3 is TGTGCCAGCAGTTTATCAGTGGCAGGGCGGGAGACCCAGTACTTC. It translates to CASSLSVAGRETQYF.